The 20 T cell receptor beta chains given below trace back to one sample, sequenced in a study of identical twins. TCRdb re-derived calls from the 5' RACE reads in MiXCR, one entry per CDR3 protein. The sample includes hundreds of thousands of distinct CDR3 sequences, roughly 6% seen only once; the top ten take about 1.8%. The sample taken for sequencing was naive T cells sorted from blood. The receptors come from a young man in good health.

With respect to this clonotype: A read error may account for a junction end that differs from germline. The chain uses TRBV19 and TRBJ2-3, with D perhaps being TRBD1 or TRBD2 (5 bases each). Germline V gives CDR1 LNHDA, CDR2 SQIVND (reference sequence). The CDR3 consists of 15 residues. As DNA, the CDR3 is TGTGCCAGTAGCACCACGGGACCCCCTACAGTTACGCAGTATTTT. It encodes CASSTTGPPTVTQYF.

This chain connects TRBV7-2 to TRBJ2-5; D is perhaps TRBD1 (5 bases). Trimming cost V 5 bases and J 7 bases, with 17 bases left between them. The CDR3 runs 14 residues. Germline CDR1 reads SGHTA; CDR2 reads FQGNSA. The CDR3 sequence is CASSPSRPTGTQYF. For the CDR3, the DNA is TGTGCCAGCAGCCCGTCGAGGCCCACAGGGACCCAGTACTTC.

This clonotype was counted many times. The chain has TRBV27 and TRBJ1-5; D remains unclear. Germline lookup yields CDR1 MNHEY and CDR2 SMNVEV (reference sequence). CDR3 size: 15 residues. Trimming left V 0 bases short and J 1 base short, with 7 bases between. CDR3 sequence: CASSLSVGSNQPQHF. The CDR3, as DNA: TGTGCCAGCAGTTTATCGGTTGGGAGCAATCAGCCCCAGCATTTT.

The sample holds a few counts of this clonotype. This rearrangement joins TRBV6-2 or TRBV6-3 to TRBJ2-1, with TRBD1 as a possible D gene (6 bases). V lost 6 bases and J lost 3, with 15 bases in between. Germline V CDR1 and CDR2: MNHEY, SVGEGT. The CDR3 is 15 amino acids. The CDR3 sequence is CASRPQGVGYNEQFF. The CDR3 DNA is TGTGCCAGCAGGCCACAGGGTGTGGGCTACAATGAGCAGTTCTTC.

The V gene is TRBV28, the J gene TRBJ2-7, with TRBD1 as a possible D gene (5 bases). Trimming removed 8 bases from V and 4 bases from J, with 18 bases in between. Germline V CDR1 and CDR2: MDHEN, SYDVKM. The CDR3 has 14 amino acids. The CDR3 region has the DNA TGTGCCAGCCAAGACAGTCAAGATTGGTACGAGCAGTACTTC. Protein: CASQDSQDWYEQYF.

This clonotype was seen more than once but under ten times. Mismatch with germline at one junction end may stem from a read error. The chain uses TRBV5-1 and TRBJ2-2; a possible D gene is TRBD2 (5 bases). Germline loops: CDR1 SGHRS, CDR2 YFSETQ. CDR3 length: 14 amino acids. CDR3 nucleotides: TGCGCCAGCAGCTTGCTACAGAACACCGGGGAGCTGCTTTTT. Translated: CASSLLQNTGELLF.

This clonotype was detected only a few times. The CDR3 reads CASSGRSEQYF. CDR3 DNA sequence: TGTGCCAGCAGCGGCAGGAGCGAGCAGTACTTC. The rearrangement uses TRBV7-8 and TRBJ2-7; D gene ambiguous. Germline V gene lookup returns CDR1 SGHVS and CDR2 FQNEAQ. The CDR3 runs to 11 residues. V lost 5 bases to trimming and J lost 6 bases, with 8 bases between them. Full variable domain (outside the CDR3, taken from reference TRBV7-8 and TRBJ2-7): GAGVSQSPRYKVAKRGQDVALRCDPISGHVSLFWYQQALGQGPEFLTYFQNEAQLDKSGLPSDRFFAERPEGSVSTLKIQRTQQEDSAVYLCASSGRSEQYFGPGTRLTVT.

This clonotype was counted between two and nine times. The chain combines TRBV19 with TRBJ1-1; weak D call: TRBD1 (6 bases). Germline values: CDR1 LNHDA, CDR2 SQIVND (reference sequence). Trimming stripped 5 bases from V and 7 bases from J, with 17 bases between. The CDR3 totals 14 residues. DNA for the CDR3: TGTGCCAGTAGTCTACAACAGGGCCCTGTTGAAGCTTTCTTT. Its translation: CASSLQQGPVEAFF.

This clonotype was counted a few times. The V gene is TRBV29-1, the J gene TRBJ1-1; D gene ambiguous. CDR1 SQVTM and CDR2 ANQGSEA come from the germline V gene. This CDR3 comprises 12 residues. Trimming left V 3 bases short and J 7 bases short, with 12 bases between. CDR3 residues: CSVDPLEVEAFF. The DNA of the CDR3 is TGCAGCGTTGACCCCCTGGAGGTTGAAGCTTTCTTT.

This clonotype has more than one count but fewer than ten. V usage is TRBV12-3 or TRBV12-4 and J usage is TRBJ2-7; TRBD2 aligns across 15 bases. This CDR3 is 19 amino acids long. The V and J ends lost 4 bases and 2 bases, in that order; junction bases with no gene match: 12. CDR3 DNA sequence: TGTGCCAGCAGTTCTCCGGGGACTAGCGGGAGGCCTAAAGCCTACGAGCAGTACTTC. Its protein product is CASSSPGTSGRPKAYEQYF.

This clonotype was seen a few times. The chain has TRBV12-2 and TRBJ2-1; the table gives TRBD2 as D, unverified against the DNA. TRBV12-2 is termed a pseudogene. The length of the CDR3 is 16 residues. The CDR3 loop is CASRFPGTSGTQGQFF. The CDR3 nucleotides are TGTGCAAGTCGCTTCCCCGGGACTAGCGGGACCCAGGGGCAGTTCTTC.

There are many counts of this clonotype. V and J are TRBV29-1 and TRBJ2-2; 14 nucleotides agree with TRBD2. Germline lookup yields CDR1 SQVTM and CDR2 ANQGSEA. Germline trimming cut 5 bases from V and 0 bases from J; bases unmatched to any gene: 8. The CDR3 consists of 18 residues. In DNA form, the CDR3 reads TGCAGCGTTCAAGGGACTAGCGGGAGTGGAGCGAACACCGGGGAGCTGTTTTTT. Its protein is CSVQGTSGSGANTGELFF.

This clonotype was seen more than once but under ten times. This rearrangement joins TRBV20-1 to TRBJ2-1; TRBD2 matches at 10 bases. J was trimmed by 3 bases and V by 5 bases; bases with no gene match: 4. This CDR3 spans 14 amino acids. Germline values: CDR1 DFQATT, CDR2 SNEGSKA (reference sequence). The CDR3 spells CSAFIAGGYNEQFF. CDR3 DNA: TGCAGTGCTTTTATAGCGGGAGGCTACAATGAGCAGTTCTTC.

V is TRBV27 and J is TRBJ2-4; D perhaps matches TRBD1 (6 bases). The germline gives CDR1 MNHEY, CDR2 SMNVEV (reference sequence). Trimming cost V 5 bases and J 5 bases, with 25 bases left between them. This CDR3 spans 18 amino acids. The CDR3 nucleotides are TGTGCCAGCAGTACGAACGAGGGGACACCATACAGTCAAAACATTCAGTACTTC. Protein product: CASSTNEGTPYSQNIQYF.

This clonotype was counted between two and nine times. The rearrangement joins TRBV3-1 to TRBJ2-5, with 7 positions matching TRBD1. This CDR3 is 15 amino acids long. The germline CDR1 and CDR2 sequences are LGHDT and YNNKEL (reference sequence). The V gene end was trimmed by 2 bases and the J gene end by 3 bases; junction bases not matched to a gene: 6. The CDR3 nucleotides read TGTGCCAGCAGCCAATTGACAGGGACGAAAGAGACCCAGTACTTC. Translated, it gives CASSQLTGTKETQYF.

This chain links TRBV27 with TRBJ2-1, with no clear D. V gave up 4 bases and J gave up 6 bases, with 13 bases separating them. The CDR3 is 14 amino acids. Germline lookup yields CDR1 MNHEY and CDR2 SMNVEV (reference sequence). CDR3 sequence (DNA): TGTGCCAGCAGTTCACCCGACCAGTTCAATGAGCAGTTCTTC. Translation gives CASSSPDQFNEQFF.

This clonotype appeared many times. V usage is TRBV7-2 and J usage is TRBJ2-4; D could derive from TRBD1 or TRBD2 (5 bases each). The CDR3 is made up of 14 amino acids. Germline CDR1 SGHTA, CDR2 FQGNSA. The ends were cut back, 3 bases at V and 6 bases at J, with 12 bases in the middle. The CDR3: CASSFVGAGNIQYF. CDR3 sequence (DNA): TGTGCCAGCAGCTTTGTAGGGGCGGGAAACATTCAGTACTTC. The full variable domain, in which reference TRBV7-2 and TRBJ2-4 provide the parts outside the CDR3, is GAGVSQSPSNKVTEKGKDVELRCDPISGHTALYWYRQSLGQGLEFLIYFQGNSAPDKSGLPSDRFSAERTGGSVSTLTIQRTQQEDSAVYLCASSFVGAGNIQYFGAGTRLSVL.

J is TRBJ2-3 and V is TRBV11-2; 9 nucleotides match TRBD2. Germline CDR1 is SGHAT and CDR2 is FQNNGV. The J segment lost 4 bases and the V segment lost 1 base, leaving 9 bases of the junction unmatched. The CDR3 length is 17 residues. The CDR3 is CASSLGVTSGGADTQYF. In DNA, the CDR3 is TGTGCCAGCAGCTTAGGGGTGACTAGCGGAGGAGCAGATACGCAGTATTTT.

In its sample, this clonotype was seen many times. This chain joins TRBV3-1 and TRBJ2-7; D is perhaps TRBD1 or TRBD2 (6 bases each). CDR1 LGHDT and CDR2 YNNKEL come from the germline V gene (reference sequence). Deletions cut 1 base from V and 5 bases from J, with 15 bases between. This CDR3 comprises 15 residues. Written as DNA, the CDR3 is TGTGCCAGCAGCCAAGCGTCGGAGGGGGGTCACGAGCAGTACTTC. Its translation is CASSQASEGGHEQYF.

This clonotype was seen many times. This rearrangement joins TRBV6-1 to TRBJ1-5; 11 positions agree with TRBD1. The CDR3 is 14 amino acids. Germline V CDR1 and CDR2: MNHNS, SASEGT. Trimming removed 8 bases from V and 5 bases from J; junction bases left unmatched: 5. For the CDR3, the DNA is TGTGCCAGCCTCGGGACAGGGGGGGATCAGCCCCAGCATTTT. The encoded protein is CASLGTGGDQPQHF.